This T cell receptor beta chain was recorded in a study of human T cells and chemical hapten exposure. Overall study context: 0.01% DPC was applied to the upper back in patch tests, which were read at 6 days.

Time point meaning: pre-sensitization, week 0. As for treatment: therapeutic diphenylcyclopropenone sensitization with weekly scalp DPC. TCRdb reprocessed the RACE reads via MiXCR and lists one record per CDR3 protein. The sample shows 300,000 to 450,000 distinct CDR3 sequences, approximately 5.8% of them seen only once. The CDR3 extends over 14 amino acids. V was pared by 5 bases and J by 3 bases, with 7 bases of the junction left unmatched. The germline V gene has CDR1 SGHTA and CDR2 FQGNSA. Details on this clonotype: Its matching antigen is unknown.

Findings of the study overall: Alopecia affected the donors, so their immune response may differ from healthy people's. TCRs at high frequency, those above 1 in 1000, did not change with DPC sensitization. Large CDR3 similarity clusters arose significantly more often from expanded TCRs than from controls.

The chain employs TRBV7-2 and TRBJ2-7, with 7 nucleotides matching TRBD1. This receptor was obtained from a woman aged 18 to 35 with alopecia areata. Some clones in this sample may be carry-over from other donors' samples. The sample in question was whole blood, obtained in connection with sensitization to the hapten diphenylcyclopropenone (DPC). The CDR3 region is CASSPGTAYYEQYF. The CDR3 DNA sequence: TGTGCCAGCAGCCCCGGGACAGCATACTACGAGCAGTACTTC.